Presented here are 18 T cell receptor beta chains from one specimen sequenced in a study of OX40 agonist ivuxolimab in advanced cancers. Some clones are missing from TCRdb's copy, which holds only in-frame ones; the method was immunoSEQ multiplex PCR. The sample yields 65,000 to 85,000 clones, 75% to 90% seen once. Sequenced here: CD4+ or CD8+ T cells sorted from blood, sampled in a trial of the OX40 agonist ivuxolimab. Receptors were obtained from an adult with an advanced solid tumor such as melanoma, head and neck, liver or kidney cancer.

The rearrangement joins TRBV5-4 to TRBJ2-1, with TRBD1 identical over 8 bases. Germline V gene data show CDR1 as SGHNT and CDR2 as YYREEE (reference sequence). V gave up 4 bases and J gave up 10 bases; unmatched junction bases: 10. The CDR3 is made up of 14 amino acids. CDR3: CASSTGQGDSEQFF. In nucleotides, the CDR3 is TGTGCCAGCAGCACAGGACAGGGTGATTCCGAGCAGTTCTTC.

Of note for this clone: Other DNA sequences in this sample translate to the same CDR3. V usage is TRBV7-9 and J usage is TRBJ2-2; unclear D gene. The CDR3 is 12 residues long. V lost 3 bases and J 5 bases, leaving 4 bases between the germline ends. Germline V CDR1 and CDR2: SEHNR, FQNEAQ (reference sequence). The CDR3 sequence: CASSFSTGELFF. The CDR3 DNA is TGTGCCAGCAGCTTTTCTACCGGGGAGCTGTTTTTT.

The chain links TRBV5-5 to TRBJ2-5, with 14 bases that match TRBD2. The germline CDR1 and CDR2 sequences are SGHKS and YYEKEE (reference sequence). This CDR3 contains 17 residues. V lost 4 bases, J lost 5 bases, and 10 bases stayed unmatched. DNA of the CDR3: TGTGCCAGCAGCCAAGGACTAGCGGGAGGCCTGGTGGAGACCCAGTACTTC. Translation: CASSQGLAGGLVETQYF. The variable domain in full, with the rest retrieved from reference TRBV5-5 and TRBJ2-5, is DAGVTQSPTHLIKTRGQQVTLRCSPISGHKSVSWYQQVLGQGPQFIFQYYEKEERGRGNFPDRFSARQFPNYSSELNVNALLLGDSALYLCASSQGLAGGLVETQYFGPGTRLLVL.

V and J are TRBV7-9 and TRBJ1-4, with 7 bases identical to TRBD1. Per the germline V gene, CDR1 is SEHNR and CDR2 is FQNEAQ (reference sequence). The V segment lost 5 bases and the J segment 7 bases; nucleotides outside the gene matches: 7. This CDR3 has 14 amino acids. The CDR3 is CASSQTGLSEKLFF. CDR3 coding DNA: TGTGCCAGCAGCCAGACAGGGTTGAGTGAAAAACTGTTTTTT.

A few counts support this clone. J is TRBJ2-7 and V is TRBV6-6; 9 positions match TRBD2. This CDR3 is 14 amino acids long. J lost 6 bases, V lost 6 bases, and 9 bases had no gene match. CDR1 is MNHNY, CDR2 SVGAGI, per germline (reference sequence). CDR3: CASSRAGGEVEQYF. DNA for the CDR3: TGTGCCAGCAGCCGGGCGGGAGGGGAGGTCGAGCAGTACTTC.

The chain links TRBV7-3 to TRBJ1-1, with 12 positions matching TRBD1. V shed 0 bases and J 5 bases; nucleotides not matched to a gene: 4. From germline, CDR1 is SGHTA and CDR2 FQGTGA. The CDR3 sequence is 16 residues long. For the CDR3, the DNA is TGTGCCAGCAGCTTAACGGGACAGGGGGCGAGAACTGAAGCTTTCTTT. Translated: CASSLTGQGARTEAFF.

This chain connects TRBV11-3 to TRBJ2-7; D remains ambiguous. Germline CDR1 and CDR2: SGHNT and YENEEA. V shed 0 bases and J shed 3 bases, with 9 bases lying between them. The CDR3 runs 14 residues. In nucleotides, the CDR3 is TGTGCCAGCAGCTTAGAGTTAGGTAACTACGAGCAGTACTTC. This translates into CASSLELGNYEQYF. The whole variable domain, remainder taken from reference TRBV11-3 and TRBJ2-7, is EAGVVQSPRYKIIEKKQPVAFWCNPISGHNTLYWYLQNLGQGPELLIRYENEEAVDDSQLPKDRFSAERLKGVDSTLKIQPAELGDSAVYLCASSLELGNYEQYFGPGTRLTVT.

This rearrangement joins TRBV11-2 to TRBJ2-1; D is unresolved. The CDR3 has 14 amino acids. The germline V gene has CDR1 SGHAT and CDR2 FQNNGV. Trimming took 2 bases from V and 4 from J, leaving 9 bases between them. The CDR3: CASSLYGGYNEQFF. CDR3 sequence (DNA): TGTGCCAGCAGCTTATATGGTGGATACAATGAGCAGTTCTTC.

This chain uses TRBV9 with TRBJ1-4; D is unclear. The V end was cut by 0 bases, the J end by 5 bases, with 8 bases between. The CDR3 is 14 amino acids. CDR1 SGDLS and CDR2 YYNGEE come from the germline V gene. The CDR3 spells CASSVGFQNEKLFF. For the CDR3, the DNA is TGTGCCAGCAGCGTAGGGTTCCAAAATGAAAAACTGTTTTTT. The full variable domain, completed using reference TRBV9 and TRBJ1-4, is DSGVTQTPKHLITATGQRVTLRCSPRSGDLSVYWYQQSLDQGLQFLIQYYNGEERAKGNILERFSAQQFPDLHSELNLSSLELGDSALYFCASSVGFQNEKLFFGSGTQLSVL.

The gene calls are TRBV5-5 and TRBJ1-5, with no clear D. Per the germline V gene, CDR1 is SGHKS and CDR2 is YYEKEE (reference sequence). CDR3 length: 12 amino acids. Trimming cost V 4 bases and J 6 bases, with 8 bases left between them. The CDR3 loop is CASSAIGQPQHF. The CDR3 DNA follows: TGTGCCAGCAGCGCTATCGGTCAGCCCCAGCATTTT.

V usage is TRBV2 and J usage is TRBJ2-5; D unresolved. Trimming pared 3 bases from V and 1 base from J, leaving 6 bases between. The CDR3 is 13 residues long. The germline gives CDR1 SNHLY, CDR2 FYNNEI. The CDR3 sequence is CASSDGGQETQYF. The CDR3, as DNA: TGTGCCAGCAGTGATGGCGGCCAAGAGACCCAGTACTTC.

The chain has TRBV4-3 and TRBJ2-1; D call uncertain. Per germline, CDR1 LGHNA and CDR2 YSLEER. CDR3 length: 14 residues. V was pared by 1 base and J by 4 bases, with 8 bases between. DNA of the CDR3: TGCGCCAGCAGCCAAGGCCCGCCTTACAATGAGCAGTTCTTC. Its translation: CASSQGPPYNEQFF.

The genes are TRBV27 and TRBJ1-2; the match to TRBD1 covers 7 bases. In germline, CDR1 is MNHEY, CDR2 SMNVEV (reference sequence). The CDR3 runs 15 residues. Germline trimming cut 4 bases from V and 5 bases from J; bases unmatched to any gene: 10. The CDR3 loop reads CASSSEGARRYGYTF. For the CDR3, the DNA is TGTGCCAGCAGTTCCGAGGGGGCTCGAAGGTATGGCTACACCTTC.

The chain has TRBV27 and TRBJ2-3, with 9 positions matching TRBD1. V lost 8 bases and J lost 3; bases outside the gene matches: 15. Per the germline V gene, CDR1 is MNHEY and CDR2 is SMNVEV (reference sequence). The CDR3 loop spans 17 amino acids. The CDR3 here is CASSRGQGPRGTDTQYF. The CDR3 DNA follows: TGTGCCAGCTCCCGTGGACAGGGGCCACGAGGTACAGATACGCAGTATTTT.

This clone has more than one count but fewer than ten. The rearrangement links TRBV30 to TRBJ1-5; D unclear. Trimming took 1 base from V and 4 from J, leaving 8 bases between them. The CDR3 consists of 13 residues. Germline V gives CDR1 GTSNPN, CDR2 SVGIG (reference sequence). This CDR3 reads CAWSALGNQPQHF. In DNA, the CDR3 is TGTGCCTGGAGTGCCCTAGGGAATCAGCCCCAGCATTTT.

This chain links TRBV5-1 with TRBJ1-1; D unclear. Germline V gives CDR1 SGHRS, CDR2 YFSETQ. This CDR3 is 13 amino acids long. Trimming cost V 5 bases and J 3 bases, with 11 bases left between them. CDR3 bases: TGCGCCAGCAGTAAGGGTGCAGACACTGAAGCTTTCTTT. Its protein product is CASSKGADTEAFF. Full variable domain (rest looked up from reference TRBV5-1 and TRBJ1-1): KAGVTQTPRYLIKTRGQQVTLSCSPISGHRSVSWYQQTPGQGLQFLFEYFSETQRNKGNFPGRFSGRQFSNSRSEMNVSTLELGDSALYLCASSKGADTEAFFGQGTRLTVV.

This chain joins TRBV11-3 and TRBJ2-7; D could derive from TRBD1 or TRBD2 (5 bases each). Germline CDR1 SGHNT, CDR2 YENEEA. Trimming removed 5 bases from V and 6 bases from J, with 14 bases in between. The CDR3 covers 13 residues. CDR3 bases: TGTGCCAGCAGCCCCGGGACCCAACTCGAGCAGTACTTC. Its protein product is CASSPGTQLEQYF. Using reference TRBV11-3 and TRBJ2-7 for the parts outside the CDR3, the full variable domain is EAGVVQSPRYKIIEKKQPVAFWCNPISGHNTLYWYLQNLGQGPELLIRYENEEAVDDSQLPKDRFSAERLKGVDSTLKIQPAELGDSAVYLCASSPGTQLEQYFGPGTRLTVT.

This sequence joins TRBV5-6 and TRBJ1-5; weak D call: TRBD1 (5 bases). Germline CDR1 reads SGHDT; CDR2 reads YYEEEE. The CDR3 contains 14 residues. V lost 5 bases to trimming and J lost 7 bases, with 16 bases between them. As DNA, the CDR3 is TGTGCCAGCAGTTTCGGGGGTTCGGGACAGCCCCAGCATTTT. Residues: CASSFGGSGQPQHF.